The TCR beta chain under discussion was sequenced for a study of read filtering for tumor transcriptome and immune sequencing. Study-wide points: This fraction held mixed bone marrow immune cells after CD138-negative sorting.

CDR3 length: 13 amino acids. Germline CDR1 LGHDT, CDR2 YNNKEL (reference sequence). V lost 3 bases to trimming and J lost 9 bases, with 9 bases between them. This clonotype was counted at least ten times. Its antigen is still unknown. From 300 to 400 ng of RNA, a library with molecular barcoded alpha/delta and beta/gamma adaptors was made. TCRdb reanalysed the reads using MiXCR and keeps one entry per CDR3 protein. The profile shows about 62,000 distinct CDR3 sequences, approximately 19% of them singletons. Material for sequencing was a population of CD138-negative cells sorted from bone marrow. The chain links TRBV3-1 to TRBJ1-6; D unresolved. The sequence was obtained from a donor aged 40 or over with multiple myeloma. As DNA, the CDR3 is TGTGCCAGCAGCCAGGTTGACGGTTCACCCCTCCACTTT. Protein: CASSQVDGSPLHF. The full variable domain, rest sourced from reference TRBV3-1 and TRBJ1-6, is DTAVSQTPKYLVTQMGNDKSIKCEQNLGHDTMYWYKQDSKKFLKIMFSYNNKELIINETVPNRFSPKSPDKAHLNLHINSLELGDSAVYFCASSQVDGSPLHFGNGTRLTVT.